This T cell receptor (beta chain) is drawn from a study of T cells in Graves' hyperthyroidism and ophthalmopathy. This CDR3 comprises 15 residues. Trimming removed 2 bases from V and 1 base from J; junction bases left unmatched: 3. Germline V CDR1 and CDR2: MDHEN, SYDVKM. Those patients with uncontrolled infection, other autoimmune disease, pregnancy or lactation were excluded. What was amplified from RNA transcripts were TCR beta CDR3 regions. The TCR CDR3 was amplified in a first-round RT-PCR using the HTBI primer set. TCRdb ran MiXCR on the multiplex PCR reads and lists one entry per CDR3 protein. There are around 390,000 distinct CDR3 sequences in the sample; approximately 14% occur only once, and about 20% lies in the top ten. This clonotype occurred many times. No antigen is known for it. Study-wide points: A model built on 13 V-J features separated ophthalmopathy from stable hyperthyroidism.

The receptor was derived from a woman aged 25 to 45 with Graves' ophthalmopathy. The chain employs TRBV28 and TRBJ1-2, with TRBD1 identical over 8 bases. Specimen: blood. As DNA, the CDR3 is TGTGCCAGCAGTTTAGGCAGGGGGCATAACTATGGCTACACCTTC. It specifies CASSLGRGHNYGYTF.